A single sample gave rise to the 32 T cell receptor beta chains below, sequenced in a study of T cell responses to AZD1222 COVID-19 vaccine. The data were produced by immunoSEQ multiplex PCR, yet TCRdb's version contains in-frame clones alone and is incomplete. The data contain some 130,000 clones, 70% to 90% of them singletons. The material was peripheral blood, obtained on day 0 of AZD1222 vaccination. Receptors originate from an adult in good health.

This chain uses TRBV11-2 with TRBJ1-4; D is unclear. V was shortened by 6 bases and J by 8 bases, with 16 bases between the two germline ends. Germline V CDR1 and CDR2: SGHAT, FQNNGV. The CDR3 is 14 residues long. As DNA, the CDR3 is TGTGCCAGCAGTATCACAAGGACCCCAGAAAAACTGTTTTTT. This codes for CASSITRTPEKLFF.

CDR3 protein: CASSTQGYSNQPQHF. The DNA for the CDR3 is TGTGCCAGCAGCACACAGGGGTATAGCAATCAGCCCCAGCATTTT. The chain carries TRBV7-2 and TRBJ1-5; 7 nucleotides agree with TRBD1. V lost 5 bases and J lost 0; bases outside the gene matches: 4. The CDR3 spans 15 residues. CDR1 is SGHTA and CDR2 is FQGNSA in the germline V gene.

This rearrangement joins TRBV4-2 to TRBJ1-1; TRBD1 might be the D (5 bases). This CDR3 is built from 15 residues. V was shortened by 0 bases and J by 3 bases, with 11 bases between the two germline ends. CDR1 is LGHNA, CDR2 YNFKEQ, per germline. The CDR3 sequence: CASSQENRGDTEAFF. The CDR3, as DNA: TGTGCCAGCAGCCAAGAAAACCGGGGGGACACTGAAGCTTTCTTT.

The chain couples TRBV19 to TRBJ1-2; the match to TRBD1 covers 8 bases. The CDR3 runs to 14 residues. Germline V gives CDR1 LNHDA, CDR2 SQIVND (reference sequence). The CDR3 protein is CVDAGTGPVHLYTF. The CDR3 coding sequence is TGTGTCGACGCCGGGACAGGTCCCGTTCACCTATACACCTTC.

The CDR3 is CASSQSGTATNEKLFF. The CDR3 DNA is TGTGCCAGCAGCCAATCAGGGACTGCAACTAATGAAAAACTGTTTTTT. The chain carries TRBV16 and TRBJ1-4; the D gene is possibly TRBD1 (5 bases). The CDR3 totals 16 residues. V was pared by 0 bases and J by 0 bases, with 8 bases between. The germline gives CDR1 KGHSY, CDR2 FQNENV.

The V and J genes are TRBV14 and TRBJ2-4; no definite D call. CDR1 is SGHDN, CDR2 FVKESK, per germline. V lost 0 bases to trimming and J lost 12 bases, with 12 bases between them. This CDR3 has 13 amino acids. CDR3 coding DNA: TGTGCCAGCAGCCAAGATACCGGACGGACTCAGTACTTC. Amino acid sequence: CASSQDTGRTQYF.

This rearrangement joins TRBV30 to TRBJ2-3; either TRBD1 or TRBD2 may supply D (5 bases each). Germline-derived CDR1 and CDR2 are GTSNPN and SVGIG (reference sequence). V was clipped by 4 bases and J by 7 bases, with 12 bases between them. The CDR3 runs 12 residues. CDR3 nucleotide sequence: TGTGCCTGGACCACCGGGGCGAATACGCAGTATTTT. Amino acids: CAWTTGANTQYF. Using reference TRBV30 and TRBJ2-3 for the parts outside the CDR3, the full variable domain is SQTIHQWPATLVQPVGSPLSLECTVEGTSNPNLYWYRQAAGRGLQLLFYSVGIGQISSEVPQNLSASRPQDRQFILSSKKLLLSDSGFYLCAWTTGANTQYFGPGTRLTVL.

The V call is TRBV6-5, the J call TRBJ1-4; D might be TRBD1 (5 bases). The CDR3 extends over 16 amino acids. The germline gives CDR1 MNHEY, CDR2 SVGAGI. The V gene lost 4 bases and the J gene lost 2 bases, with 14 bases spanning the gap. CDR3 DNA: TGTGCCAGCAGTTTCGGGGGGATAGGGACTAATGAAAAACTGTTTTTT. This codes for CASSFGGIGTNEKLFF.

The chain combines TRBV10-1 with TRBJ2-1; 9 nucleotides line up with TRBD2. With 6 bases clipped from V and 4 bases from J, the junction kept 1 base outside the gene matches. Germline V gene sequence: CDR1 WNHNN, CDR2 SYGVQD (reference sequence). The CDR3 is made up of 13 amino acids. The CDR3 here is CASRAGGYNEQFF. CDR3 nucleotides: TGCGCCAGCAGAGCGGGAGGATACAATGAGCAGTTCTTC.

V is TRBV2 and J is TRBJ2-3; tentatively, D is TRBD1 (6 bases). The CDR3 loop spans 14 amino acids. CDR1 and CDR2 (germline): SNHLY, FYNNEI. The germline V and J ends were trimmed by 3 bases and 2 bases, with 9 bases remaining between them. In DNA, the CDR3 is TGTGCCAGCAGTGATAACAGGGACACAGATACGCAGTATTTT. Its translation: CASSDNRDTDTQYF. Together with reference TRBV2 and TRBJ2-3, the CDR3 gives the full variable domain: EPEVTQTPSHQVTQMGQEVILRCVPISNHLYFYWYRQILGQKVEFLVSFYNNEISEKSEIFDDQFSVERPDGSNFTLKIRSTKLEDSAMYFCASSDNRDTDTQYFGPGTRLTVL.

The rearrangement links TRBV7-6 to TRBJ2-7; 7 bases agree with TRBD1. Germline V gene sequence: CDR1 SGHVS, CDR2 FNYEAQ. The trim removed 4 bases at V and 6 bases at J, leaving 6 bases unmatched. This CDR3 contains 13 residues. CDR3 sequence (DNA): TGTGCCAGCAGCTGGAAAGACAGGGCCGAGCAGTACTTC. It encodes CASSWKDRAEQYF.

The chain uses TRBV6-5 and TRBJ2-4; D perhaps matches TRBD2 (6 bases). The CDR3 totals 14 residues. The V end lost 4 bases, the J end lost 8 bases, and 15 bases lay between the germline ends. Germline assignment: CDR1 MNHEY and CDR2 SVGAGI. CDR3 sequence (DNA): TGTGCCAGCAGTTCAATACGGGGGACCGACATTCAGTACTTC. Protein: CASSSIRGTDIQYF.

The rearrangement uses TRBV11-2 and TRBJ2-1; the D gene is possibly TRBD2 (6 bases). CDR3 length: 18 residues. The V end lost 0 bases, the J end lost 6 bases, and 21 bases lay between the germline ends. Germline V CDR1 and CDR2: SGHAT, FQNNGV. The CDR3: CASSLDLLRLVGRNEQFF. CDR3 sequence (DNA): TGTGCCAGCAGCTTAGACCTCCTGAGACTAGTTGGTCGCAATGAGCAGTTCTTC.

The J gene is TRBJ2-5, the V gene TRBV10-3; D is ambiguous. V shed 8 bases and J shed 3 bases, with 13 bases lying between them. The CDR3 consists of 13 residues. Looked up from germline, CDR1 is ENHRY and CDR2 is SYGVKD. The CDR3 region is CAIFSGYEETQYF. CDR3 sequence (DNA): TGTGCCATCTTTTCGGGTTACGAAGAGACCCAGTACTTC.

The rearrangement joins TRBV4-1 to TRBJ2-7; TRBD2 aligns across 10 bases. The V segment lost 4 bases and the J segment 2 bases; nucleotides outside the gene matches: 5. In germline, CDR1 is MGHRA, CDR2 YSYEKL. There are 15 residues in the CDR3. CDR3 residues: CASSPIAGGTYEQYF. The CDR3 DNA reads TGCGCCAGCAGCCCAATAGCGGGAGGTACCTACGAGCAGTACTTC.

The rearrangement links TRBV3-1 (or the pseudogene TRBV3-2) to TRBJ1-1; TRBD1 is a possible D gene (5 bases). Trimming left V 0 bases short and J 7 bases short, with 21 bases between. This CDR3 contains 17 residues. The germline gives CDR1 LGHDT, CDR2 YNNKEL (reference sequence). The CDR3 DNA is TGTGCCAGCAGCCAAGATATTTGGACGCAGGGTTCGAATGAAGCTTTCTTT. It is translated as CASSQDIWTQGSNEAFF.

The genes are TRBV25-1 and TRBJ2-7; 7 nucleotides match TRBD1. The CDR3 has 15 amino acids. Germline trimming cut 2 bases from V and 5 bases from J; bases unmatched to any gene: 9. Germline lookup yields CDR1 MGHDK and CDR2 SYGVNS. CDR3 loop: CASSEPTRGIHEQYF. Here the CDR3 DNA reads TGTGCCAGCAGTGAACCTACCAGGGGGATCCACGAGCAGTACTTC.

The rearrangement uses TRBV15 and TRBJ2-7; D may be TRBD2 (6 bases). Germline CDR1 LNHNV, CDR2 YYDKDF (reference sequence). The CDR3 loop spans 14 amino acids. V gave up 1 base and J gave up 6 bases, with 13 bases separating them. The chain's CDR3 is CATSRAGGVVEQYF. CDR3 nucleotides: TGTGCCACCAGCAGAGCCGGGGGTGTTGTCGAGCAGTACTTC.

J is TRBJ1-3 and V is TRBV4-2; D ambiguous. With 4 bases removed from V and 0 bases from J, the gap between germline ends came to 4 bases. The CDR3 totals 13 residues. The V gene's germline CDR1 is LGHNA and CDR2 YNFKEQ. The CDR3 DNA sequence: TGTGCCAGCAGCCCAGTCTCTGGAAACACCATATATTTT. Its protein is CASSPVSGNTIYF.

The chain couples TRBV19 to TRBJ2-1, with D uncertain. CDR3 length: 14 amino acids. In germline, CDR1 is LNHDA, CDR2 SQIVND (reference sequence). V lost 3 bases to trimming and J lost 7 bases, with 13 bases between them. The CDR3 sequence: CASSILAPSNEQFF. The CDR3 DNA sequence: TGTGCCAGTAGTATTTTAGCTCCATCAAATGAGCAGTTCTTC.

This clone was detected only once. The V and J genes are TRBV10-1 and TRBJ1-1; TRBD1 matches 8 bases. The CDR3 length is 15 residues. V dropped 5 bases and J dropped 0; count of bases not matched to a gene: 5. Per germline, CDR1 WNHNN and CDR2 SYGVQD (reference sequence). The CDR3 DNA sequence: TGCGCCAGCAGTTCCGGACAGGGAATGAACACTGAAGCTTTCTTT. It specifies CASSSGQGMNTEAFF.

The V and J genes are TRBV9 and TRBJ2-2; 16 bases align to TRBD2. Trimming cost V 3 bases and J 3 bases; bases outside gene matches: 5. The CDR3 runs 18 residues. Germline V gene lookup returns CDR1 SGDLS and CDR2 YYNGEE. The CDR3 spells CASSEGTSGGADTGELFF. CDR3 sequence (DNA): TGTGCCAGCAGCGAGGGGACTAGCGGGGGGGCTGACACCGGGGAGCTGTTTTTT.

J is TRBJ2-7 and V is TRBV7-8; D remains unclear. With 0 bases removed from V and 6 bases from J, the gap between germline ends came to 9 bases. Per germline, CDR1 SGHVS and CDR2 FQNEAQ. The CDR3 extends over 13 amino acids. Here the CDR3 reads CASSLAWVGEQYF. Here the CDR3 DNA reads TGTGCCAGCAGCTTAGCGTGGGTCGGCGAGCAGTACTTC.

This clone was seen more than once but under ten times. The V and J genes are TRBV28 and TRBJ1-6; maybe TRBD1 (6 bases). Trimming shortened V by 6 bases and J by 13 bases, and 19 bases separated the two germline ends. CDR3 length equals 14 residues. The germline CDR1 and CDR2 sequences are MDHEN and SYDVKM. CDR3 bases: TGTGCCAGCAGACTACAGGGAGGTCGGGGCCCCCTCCACTTT. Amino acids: CASRLQGGRGPLHF.

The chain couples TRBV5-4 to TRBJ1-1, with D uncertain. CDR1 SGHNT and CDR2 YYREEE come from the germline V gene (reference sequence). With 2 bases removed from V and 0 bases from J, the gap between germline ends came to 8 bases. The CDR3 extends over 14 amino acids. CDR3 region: CASSFGRMNTEAFF. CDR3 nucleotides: TGTGCCAGCAGCTTTGGACGGATGAACACTGAAGCTTTCTTT. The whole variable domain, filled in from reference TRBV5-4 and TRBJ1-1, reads ETGVTQSPTHLIKTRGQQVTLRCSSQSGHNTVSWYQQALGQGPQFIFQYYREEENGRGNFPPRFSGLQFPNYSSELNVNALELDDSALYLCASSFGRMNTEAFFGQGTRLTVV.

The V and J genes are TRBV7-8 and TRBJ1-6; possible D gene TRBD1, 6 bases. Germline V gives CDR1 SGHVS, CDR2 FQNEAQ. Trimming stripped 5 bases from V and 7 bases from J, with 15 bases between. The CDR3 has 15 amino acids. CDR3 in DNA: TGTGCCAGCAGCCCGAGGGGGGGGACGAATTCACCCCTCCACTTT. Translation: CASSPRGGTNSPLHF. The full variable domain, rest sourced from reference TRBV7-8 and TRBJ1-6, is GAGVSQSPRYKVAKRGQDVALRCDPISGHVSLFWYQQALGQGPEFLTYFQNEAQLDKSGLPSDRFFAERPEGSVSTLKIQRTQQEDSAVYLCASSPRGGTNSPLHFGNGTRLTVT.

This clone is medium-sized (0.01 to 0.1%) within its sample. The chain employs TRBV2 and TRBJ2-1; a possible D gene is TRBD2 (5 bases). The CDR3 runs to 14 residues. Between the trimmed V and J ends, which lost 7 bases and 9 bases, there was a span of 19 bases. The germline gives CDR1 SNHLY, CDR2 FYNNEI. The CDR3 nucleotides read TGTGCCAGCATCCCCCCGGTAAAAGAGGGTGAGCAGTTCTTC. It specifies CASIPPVKEGEQFF.

CDR3 in DNA: TGTGCCAGCAGCCAAGCACAGGGTTATAATTCACCCCTCCACTTT. Residues: CASSQAQGYNSPLHF. This rearrangement joins TRBV3-1 (or the pseudogene TRBV3-2) to TRBJ1-6, with D tentatively TRBD1 (6 bases). Per germline, CDR1 LGHDT and CDR2 YNNKEL (reference sequence). The CDR3 is 15 amino acids. Trimming left V 1 base short and J 4 bases short, with 8 bases between.

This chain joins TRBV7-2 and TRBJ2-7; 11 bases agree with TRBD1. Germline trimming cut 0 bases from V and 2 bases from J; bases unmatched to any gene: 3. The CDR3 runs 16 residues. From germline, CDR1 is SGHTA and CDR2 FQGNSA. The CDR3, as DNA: TGTGCCAGCAGCTTAGCCTCGGGACAGGGGGCCTACGAGCAGTACTTC. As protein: CASSLASGQGAYEQYF.

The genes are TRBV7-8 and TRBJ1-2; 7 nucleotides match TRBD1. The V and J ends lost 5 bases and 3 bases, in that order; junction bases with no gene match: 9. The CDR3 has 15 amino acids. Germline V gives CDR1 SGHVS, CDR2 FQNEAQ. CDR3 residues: CASSVGDSPDYGYTF. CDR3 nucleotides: TGTGCCAGCAGCGTGGGGGACAGTCCGGACTATGGCTACACCTTC.

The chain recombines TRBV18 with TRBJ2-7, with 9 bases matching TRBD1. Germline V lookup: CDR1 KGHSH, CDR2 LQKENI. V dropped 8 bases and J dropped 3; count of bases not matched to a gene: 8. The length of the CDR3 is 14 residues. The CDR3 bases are TGTGCCAGCACGCAGGGACAGGGAATCTACGAGCAGTACTTC. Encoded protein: CASTQGQGIYEQYF.

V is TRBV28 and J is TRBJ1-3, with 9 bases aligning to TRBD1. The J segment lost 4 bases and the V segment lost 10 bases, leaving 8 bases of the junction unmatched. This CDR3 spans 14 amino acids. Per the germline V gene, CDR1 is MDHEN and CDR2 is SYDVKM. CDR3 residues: CATHGTGSGNTIYF. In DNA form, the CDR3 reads TGTGCCACCCACGGGACAGGGTCCGGAAACACCATATATTTT.